This is a list of T cell receptor beta chains from one sample in a study of CD8+CD57+ T cells in acquired aplastic anemia. MiXCR was run by TCRdb on the reads, yielding one entry per CDR3 protein. The repertoire consists of about 81,000 distinct CDR3 sequences, with around 44% occurring once and the leading ten covering roughly 70%. The material sequenced was sorted CD4+, CD8+, or CD8+CD57+ T cells (not recorded which) from PBMCs. Source of these receptors: a human donor in good health, serving as a control. CDR3s include the opening cysteine and the closing phenylalanine or tryptophan. The order of the fields is J gene, V gene, CDR3 protein.

>TRBJ2-7|TRBV20-1
CSADRDRGRGSYEQYF
>TRBJ1-1|TRBV27
CASRDGGANTEAFF
>TRBJ2-7|TRBV19
CASSIGGQGLYEQYF
>TRBJ2-7|TRBV6-1
CASSLRDGEFFEQYF
>TRBJ1-1|TRBV6-4
CASSDGGDPEAFF
>TRBJ1-2|TRBV7-9
CASSLGDSVRTGYTF
>TRBJ2-6|TRBV2
CASSDTGPGANVLTF
>TRBJ2-7|TRBV20-1
CSAPGQGNEQYF
>TRBJ1-1|TRBV9
CASSVGGGTATEAFF
>TRBJ1-1|TRBV19
CASSPRNQEIEAFF
>TRBJ1-5|TRBV2
CASSEELEETQHF
>TRBJ1-2|TRBV24-1
CATSDSGSGYTF
>TRBJ2-1|TRBV2
CASSQEAREQFF
>TRBJ2-2|TRBV11-2
CASSSSGTGMLAAGELFF
>TRBJ2-1|TRBV10-3
CAIRQGLADNEQFF
>TRBJ2-7|TRBV27
CASSSSELNEQYF
>TRBJ1-2|TRBV24-1
CATSHNTDSAYGYTF
>TRBJ1-1|TRBV7-8
CASSPVAGNTEAFF
>TRBJ2-3|TRBV24-1
CATSRQGWTDTQYF
>TRBJ2-3|TRBV20-1
CSADPGYHTDTQYF
>TRBJ2-1|TRBV11-2
CASSPRDRAPYNEQFF
>TRBJ1-1|TRBV24-1
CATSDGGMNTEAFF
>TRBJ1-1|TRBV20-1
CSARFDTEAFF
>TRBJ1-5|TRBV6-1
CARSQGGQGIQPQHF
>TRBJ2-3|TRBV20-1
CSARDWLAGGVIADTDTQYF
>TRBJ2-3|TRBV2
CASSGTTSGGHTDTQYF
>TRBJ2-7|TRBV24-1
CATSDKLAGPYEQYF
>TRBJ2-7|TRBV6-5
CASSYGTSGRGQYF
>TRBJ2-3|TRBV25-1
CASSYGDRSTDTQYF
>TRBJ1-2|TRBV5-1
CASSYETGVANYGYTF
>TRBJ1-3|TRBV7-2
CASSFWGRIDTIYF
>TRBJ2-5|TRBV2
CASSPEAGTETQYF
>TRBJ2-7|TRBV6-1
CASSSMTEFYEQYF
>TRBJ1-2|TRBV24-1
CATSDYRDSDGYTF
>TRBJ2-3|TRBV6-4
CATSGRDTDTQYF
>TRBJ1-2|TRBV24-1
CATSPQGNYGYTF
>TRBJ2-6|TRBV19
CASRLYSSGANVLTF
>TRBJ1-2|TRBV2
CASGTGGNYGYTF
>TRBJ1-2|TRBV7-9
CASSLWSQDRSTF
>TRBJ2-3|TRBV12-5
CASGITNGGADTQYF
>TRBJ1-1|TRBV29-1
CSIRGGGNTEAFF
>TRBJ2-7|TRBV25-1
CASSMNRDQLTYEQYF
>TRBJ1-5|TRBV15
CATSPDRGRNQPQHF
>TRBJ2-1|TRBV10-3
CATGGGEQFF
>TRBJ2-7|TRBV5-1
CASSLAVGGEQYF
>TRBJ1-3|TRBV2
CASSDDTIWFSSGNTIYF
>TRBJ1-6|TRBV25-1
CASSQGDNSPLHF